Below, 23 T cell receptor beta chains from the same sample are listed, as sequenced in a study of identical twins. TCRdb passed the 5' RACE reads through MiXCR, listing each CDR3 protein once. The data show approximately 680,000 distinct CDR3 sequences, around 7.4% seen once. Another study also made use of these data, one on yellow fever vaccine responses in identical twins.

The sequenced material came from PBMCs. These receptor sequences come from a woman under 30 in good health.

This clonotype was counted ten times or more. V is TRBV6-5 and J is TRBJ2-1, with 7 bases lining up with TRBD1. Trimming removed 5 bases from V and 10 bases from J; junction bases left unmatched: 8. Germline CDR1 reads MNHEY; CDR2 reads SVGAGI. This CDR3 has 13 residues. CDR3 protein: CASSHNRGEEQFF. The DNA of the CDR3 is TGTGCCAGCAGTCACAACAGGGGAGAGGAGCAGTTCTTC.

This clonotype was seen only a few times. J is TRBJ2-4 and V is TRBV20-1, with TRBD1 matching 8 bases. CDR1 is DFQATT, CDR2 SNEGSKA, per germline (reference sequence). The CDR3 sequence is 19 residues long. The V gene end was trimmed by 1 base and the J gene end by 8 bases; junction bases not matched to a gene: 22. The CDR3 sequence is CSARGSGGVIPIKMDIQYF. Written as DNA, the CDR3 is TGCAGTGCTAGAGGTTCAGGGGGCGTTATCCCAATAAAAATGGACATTCAGTACTTC.

This clonotype was observed many times. V and J are TRBV29-1 and TRBJ2-1; maybe TRBD1 (7 bases). V lost 1 base and J lost 3, with 10 bases in between. In germline, CDR1 is SQVTM, CDR2 ANQGSEA. This CDR3 region has 14 residues. Written as DNA, the CDR3 is TGCAGCGTTGAAGGGAGGGACAGCTACAATGAGCAGTTCTTC. This codes for CSVEGRDSYNEQFF.

This clonotype was picked up many times. This sequence joins TRBV25-1 and TRBJ2-2; tentative D call: TRBD1 (5 bases). This CDR3 contains 15 residues. Germline V gene data show CDR1 as MGHDK and CDR2 as SYGVNS. Deletions cut 6 bases from V and 1 base from J, with 12 bases between. CDR3 amino acids: CASSVVRENTGELFF. As DNA, the CDR3 is TGTGCCAGCAGCGTAGTCAGGGAGAACACCGGGGAGCTGTTTTTT.

The chain uses TRBV6-1 and TRBJ1-5; 11 bases agree with TRBD1. Germline lookup yields CDR1 MNHNS and CDR2 SASEGT. This CDR3 region has 15 residues. J gave up 4 bases and V 8 bases, and 7 bases lay outside the gene matches. This CDR3 reads CASRGQGARNQPQHF. CDR3 DNA sequence: TGTGCCAGCCGCGGACAGGGGGCGAGGAATCAGCCCCAGCATTTT.

This clonotype was detected ten times or more. V gene TRBV20-1 combines with J gene TRBJ1-4, with a tentative D call TRBD1 (5 bases). CDR3 size: 15 residues. The germline V and J ends were trimmed by 1 base and 3 bases, with 12 bases remaining between them. CDR1 and CDR2 (germline): DFQATT, SNEGSKA (reference sequence). Written as DNA, the CDR3 is TGCAGTGCTAGAGGGGCAGGGAGCGCTAATGAAAAACTGTTTTTT. This sequence encodes CSARGAGSANEKLFF.

At least ten counts were recorded for this clonotype. The genes are TRBV3-1 and TRBJ1-5; weak D call: TRBD1 (6 bases). The ends were cut back, 1 base at V and 2 bases at J, with 12 bases in the middle. Looked up from germline, CDR1 is LGHDT and CDR2 is YNNKEL (reference sequence). This CDR3 has 16 amino acids. In DNA, the CDR3 is TGTGCCAGCAGCCAAGCGGACAGAGCAGGCAATCAGCCCCAGCATTTT. Encoded protein: CASSQADRAGNQPQHF.

In this sample, this clonotype turned up many times. This chain uses TRBV12-3 or TRBV12-4 with TRBJ1-1, with 11 bases that match TRBD1. CDR3 length equals 14 residues. J lost 5 bases, V lost 5 bases, and 4 bases had no gene match. CDR3 sequence reads: CASSRTGGETEAFF. The CDR3 DNA reads as TGTGCCAGCAGTCGGACAGGGGGCGAAACTGAAGCTTTCTTT.

This clonotype came up a few times. The chain employs TRBV12-3 or TRBV12-4 and TRBJ2-3, with D hard to call. The CDR3 consists of 15 residues. The V end lost 1 base, the J end lost 6 bases, and 14 bases lay between the germline ends. The CDR3 region is CASSLVGSVRDTQYF. For the CDR3, the DNA is TGTGCCAGCAGTTTAGTAGGGTCCGTGAGGGATACGCAGTATTTT.

The rearrangement joins TRBV18 to TRBJ2-1; no clear D gene. The germline CDR1 and CDR2 sequences are KGHSH and LQKENI. With 2 bases removed from V and 4 bases from J, the gap between germline ends came to 12 bases. The CDR3 is 15 amino acids. The CDR3 coding sequence is TGTGCCAGCTCACCAGGGCAGGCCACTTACAATGAGCAGTTCTTC. This codes for CASSPGQATYNEQFF.

This chain links TRBV7-3 with TRBJ2-2; TRBD2 matches at 10 bases. The CDR3 consists of 21 residues. Germline CDR1 reads SGHTA; CDR2 reads FQGTGA. With V trimmed by 1 base and J by 0 bases, 14 bases remained unmatched. CDR3 bases: TGTGCCAGCAGCTTAAGTATCTTCTTTGGACTAGCGGACGCGAACACCGGGGAGCTGTTTTTT. Translation gives CASSLSIFFGLADANTGELFF.

There are a few counts of this clonotype. This rearrangement joins TRBV18 to TRBJ1-3; the D is unclear. The CDR3 runs to 15 residues. Looked up from germline, CDR1 is KGHSH and CDR2 is LQKENI. V lost 1 base, J lost 0 bases, and 7 bases lay in between. The CDR3 nucleotides are TGTGCCAGCTCACCACGGGCGAGCTCTGGAAACACCATATATTTT. Translated: CASSPRASSGNTIYF.

This clonotype was found many times. The chain joins TRBV12-3 or TRBV12-4 to TRBJ2-3, with 7 bases fitting TRBD1. There are 11 residues in the CDR3. The J segment lost 11 bases and the V segment lost 8 bases, leaving 7 bases of the junction unmatched. The CDR3 is CASGTTGRQYF. CDR3 DNA sequence: TGTGCCAGCGGTACGACAGGGAGGCAGTATTTT.

This clonotype was counted between two and nine times. V gene TRBV28 combines with J gene TRBJ1-2; perhaps TRBD1 as D (5 bases). V dropped 3 bases and J dropped 8 bases, with 22 bases sitting between them. Germline lookup yields CDR1 MDHEN and CDR2 SYDVKM. The CDR3 sequence is 16 residues long. The CDR3 sequence is CASSLRVLGPFEGYTF. CDR3 nucleotides: TGTGCCAGCAGTTTGAGGGTCTTGGGACCCTTCGAGGGCTACACCTTC.

This clonotype appeared a few times. This sequence joins TRBV28 and TRBJ2-1; D might be TRBD2 (6 bases). CDR1 and CDR2 (germline): MDHEN, SYDVKM. The CDR3 length is 15 residues. V was shortened by 7 bases and J by 1 base, with 14 bases between the two germline ends. The CDR3, as DNA: TGTGCCAGCACCCAACACGGGGGTTCCTACAATGAGCAGTTCTTC. This codes for CASTQHGGSYNEQFF.

The gene calls are TRBV20-1 and TRBJ2-1; TRBD2 matches 8 bases. CDR1 is DFQATT and CDR2 is SNEGSKA in the germline V gene (reference sequence). The CDR3 is 16 amino acids. After removal of 3 bases from V and 2 bases from J, the junction contained 9 bases not matched to a gene. The CDR3 DNA reads as TGCAGTGCTAGGGCCACAGCGGGAGTCGCCTACAATGAGCAGTTCTTC. Amino acid sequence: CSARATAGVAYNEQFF.

The sample holds a few counts of this clonotype. J is TRBJ1-4 and V is TRBV7-2, with TRBD1 matching over 12 bases. The V gene end was trimmed by 0 bases and the J gene end by 8 bases; junction bases not matched to a gene: 10. The germline V gene has CDR1 SGHTA and CDR2 FQGNSA. This CDR3 has 18 residues. The CDR3 sequence: CASSLARGTGGTREKLFF. The CDR3 nucleotides read TGTGCCAGCAGCTTAGCACGGGGGACAGGGGGCACTCGGGAAAAACTGTTTTTT.

This clonotype was picked up many times. J is TRBJ1-5 and V is TRBV5-5, with 7 nucleotides matching TRBD1. Germline-derived CDR1 and CDR2 are SGHKS and YYEKEE (reference sequence). The CDR3 totals 15 residues. V dropped 0 bases and J dropped 6; count of bases not matched to a gene: 6. The CDR3 bases are TGTGCCAGCAGCTTGGGACAGGGCCGGGGTCAGCCCCAGCATTTT. This sequence encodes CASSLGQGRGQPQHF. Drawing the rest from reference TRBV5-5 and TRBJ1-5, the complete variable domain is DAGVTQSPTHLIKTRGQQVTLRCSPISGHKSVSWYQQVLGQGPQFIFQYYEKEERGRGNFPDRFSARQFPNYSSELNVNALLLGDSALYLCASSLGQGRGQPQHFGDGTRLSIL.

This clonotype showed up just a few times. The rearrangement uses TRBV10-3 and TRBJ1-3, with TRBD1 matching over 7 bases. The CDR3 contains 15 residues. CDR1 is ENHRY, CDR2 SYGVKD, per germline. V shed 8 bases and J 6 bases; nucleotides not matched to a gene: 13. This chain's CDR3 is CAISRQGDLENTIYF. In DNA, the CDR3 is TGTGCCATCTCCCGACAGGGAGATCTGGAAAACACCATATATTTT.

This clonotype was seen more than once but under ten times. This rearrangement joins TRBV24-1 to TRBJ2-2; D uncertain. V was pared by 5 bases and J by 7 bases, with 16 bases between. Germline CDR1 KGHDR, CDR2 SFDVKD. The CDR3 extends over 15 amino acids. The CDR3 region has the DNA TGTGCCACCAGTGGTGTCGACGGTTTAGGCGGGGAGCTGTTTTTT. It encodes CATSGVDGLGGELFF.

This clonotype was detected a few times. The chain joins TRBV5-6 to TRBJ2-5; 10 positions agree with TRBD2. CDR1 and CDR2 from the germline V gene are SGHDT and YYEEEE. The CDR3 is made up of 15 amino acids. With V trimmed by 1 base and J by 5 bases, 5 bases remained unmatched. The CDR3 sequence is CASSLWLAGVETQYF. The CDR3, as DNA: TGTGCCAGCAGCTTGTGGCTAGCGGGGGTTGAGACCCAGTACTTC.

The chain employs TRBV20-1 and TRBJ2-7, with a tentative D call TRBD1 (8 bases). Germline CDR1 is DFQATT and CDR2 is SNEGSKA (reference sequence). V was shortened by 4 bases and J by 1 base, with 14 bases between the two germline ends. The CDR3 is made up of 14 amino acids. The CDR3 protein is CSANRGTTSYEQYV. For the CDR3, the DNA is TGCAGTGCTAACAGGGGGACTACGTCCTACGAGCAGTACGTC.

The rearrangement joins TRBV12-3 or TRBV12-4 to TRBJ2-2; D is undetermined. There are 15 residues in the CDR3. Trimming pared 2 bases from V and 5 bases from J, leaving 12 bases between. The CDR3 sequence is CASSLIAVTTGELFF. The CDR3, as DNA: TGTGCCAGCAGTTTAATCGCGGTGACGACCGGGGAGCTGTTTTTT.